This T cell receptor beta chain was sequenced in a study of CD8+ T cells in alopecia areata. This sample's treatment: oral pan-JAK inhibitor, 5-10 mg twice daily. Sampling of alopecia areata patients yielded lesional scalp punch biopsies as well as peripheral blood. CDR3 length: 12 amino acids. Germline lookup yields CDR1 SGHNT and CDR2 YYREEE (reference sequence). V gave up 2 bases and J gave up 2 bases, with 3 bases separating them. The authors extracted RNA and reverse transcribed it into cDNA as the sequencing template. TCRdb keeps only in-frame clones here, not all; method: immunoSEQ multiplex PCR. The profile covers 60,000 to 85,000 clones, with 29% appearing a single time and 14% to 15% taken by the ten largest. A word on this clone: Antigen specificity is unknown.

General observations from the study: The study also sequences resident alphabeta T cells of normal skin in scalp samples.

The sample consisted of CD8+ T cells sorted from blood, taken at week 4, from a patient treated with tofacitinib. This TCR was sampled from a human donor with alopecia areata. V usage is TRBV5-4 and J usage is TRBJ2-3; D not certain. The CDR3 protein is CASSFYTDTQYF. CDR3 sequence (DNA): TGTGCCAGCAGCTTCTACACAGATACGCAGTATTTT. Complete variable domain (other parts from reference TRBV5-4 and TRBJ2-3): ETGVTQSPTHLIKTRGQQVTLRCSSQSGHNTVSWYQQALGQGPQFIFQYYREEENGRGNFPPRFSGLQFPNYSSELNVNALELDDSALYLCASSFYTDTQYFGPGTRLTVL.